These T cell receptor beta chains were read from a single sample in a study of monozygotic twins with inflammatory bowel disease. Each CDR3 protein gets one entry in TCRdb, which reprocessed the 5' RACE reads and gives no DNA. The data include a few hundred thousand distinct CDR3 sequences; the top ten clones carry just over 2.5%. The sequenced material came from blood. These receptor sequences come from a human donor with ulcerative colitis or Crohn's disease, or a healthy co-twin of an affected twin (not recorded which). The CDR3 runs from the conserved cysteine through the conserved F or W.

TRBJ2-5 | TRBV7-9 | CASSRHLQETQYF
TRBJ2-7 | TRBV20-1 | CSASGGAPYEQYF
TRBJ1-5 | TRBV12-3/TRBV12-4 | CASSSPGQGVQHF
TRBJ2-4 | TRBV10-3 | CAISDEGLAKNIQYF
TRBJ2-3 | TRBV20-1 | CSARLAGGPTYTDTQYF
TRBJ1-6 | TRBV7-2 | CASSTADSSYNSPLHF
TRBJ2-4 | TRBV5-3 | CARSLAGTSVKNIQYF
TRBJ2-1 | TRBV7-2 | CASSGGPLRIWANEQFF
TRBJ1-2 | TRBV25-1 | CASSEWEGGGYTF
TRBJ1-5 | TRBV2 | CASSLTGVENQPQHF
TRBJ2-3 | TRBV20-1 | CSFSGVRGGHTHTDTQYF
TRBJ2-7 | TRBV7-2 | CASSRPGQSSYEQYF
TRBJ2-7 | TRBV5-1 | CASSPALARLGEQYF
TRBJ1-2 | TRBV6-2/TRBV6-3 | CASSNPIISTDGYTF
TRBJ1-1 | TRBV6-1 | CASRPVRGNTEAFF
TRBJ1-2 | TRBV4-3 | CASSQDWQGQGIYGYTF
TRBJ2-1 | TRBV4-2 | CASSQVIRGGSYEQFF
TRBJ2-6 | TRBV6-2/TRBV6-3 | CASWDRGSGANVLTF
TRBJ1-5 | TRBV7-9 | CASSTGTTNQPQHF
TRBJ2-4 | TRBV4-1 | CASSQPWTSANIQYF
TRBJ2-7 | TRBV5-1 | CASSQPGQGLAHEQYF
TRBJ2-5 | TRBV5-1 | CASSKTVAETQYF